Sequencing of this T cell receptor beta chain was carried out in a study of shared clonotypes between healthy human individuals. Germline V gives CDR1 MDHEN, CDR2 SYDVKM. CDR3 length: 17 amino acids. Trimming took off 7 bases at V and 6 bases at J, with 25 bases between the two ends. Note on this clone: As yet, its antigen is unknown.

Some clones are missing from TCRdb's copy, which holds only in-frame ones; the method was immunoSEQ multiplex PCR. The data contain roughly 1,500,000 clones, 98% of them seen just once; the ten biggest clones take up 0.3% to 0.45%. Study-level findings and limits: With four donors compared, about 5.2% of naive CD4 clonotypes were shared. Tissues were not sampled, only blood, and their repertoires likely differ. Naive subsets tended to show greater estimated richness than memory subsets.

Sequencing was done on a sample of naive CD4+ T cells sorted from blood. Noted subset: CD45RA+ positively selected. The chain couples TRBV28 to TRBJ1-5; D possibly corresponds to TRBD1 (5 bases). This receptor was taken from a young man in good health. The DNA for the CDR3 is TGTGCCAGCATCAACACTGTTGGGGCGATCGGTACTCAGCCCCAGCATTTT. This codes for CASINTVGAIGTQPQHF.